Listed here are 27 T cell receptor beta chains from one sample, sequenced in a study of shared clonotypes between healthy human individuals. Measured with immunoSEQ multiplex PCR; TCRdb has only the in-frame clones, and not every one. The sample consists of 2 million to 2.5 million clones, nearly 97% of them appearing once. The sample comprised naive CD4+ T cells sorted from blood. Subset described: CD45RA+ positively selected. Receptors were obtained from a man aged 18 to 29 in good health.

The V and J genes are TRBV18 and TRBJ1-6; D is ambiguous. The CDR3 extends over 16 amino acids. V lost 0 bases and J 10 bases, leaving 16 bases between the germline ends. CDR1 and CDR2 from the germline V gene are KGHSH and LQKENI. CDR3 sequence: CASSPPSLSVDSPLHF. CDR3 nucleotides: TGTGCCAGCTCACCACCCAGCCTCTCGGTGGACTCACCCCTCCACTTT. Together with reference TRBV18 and TRBJ1-6, the CDR3 gives the full variable domain: NAGVMQNPRHLVRRRGQEARLRCSPMKGHSHVYWYRQLPEEGLKFMVYLQKENIIDESGMPKERFSAEFPKEGPSILRIQQVVRGDSAAYFCASSPPSLSVDSPLHFGNGTRLTVT.

The chain has TRBV2 and TRBJ2-7; D might be TRBD2 (6 bases). Per germline, CDR1 SNHLY and CDR2 FYNNEI. The CDR3 loop spans 11 amino acids. Trimming removed 8 bases from V and 3 bases from J, with 8 bases in between. As DNA, the CDR3 is TGTGCCAGCTTGGGGGGCTACGAGCAGTACTTC. This encodes CASLGGYEQYF.

This chain uses TRBV30 with TRBJ1-6; D is undetermined. V lost 2 bases to trimming and J lost 7 bases, with 18 bases between them. The CDR3 covers 16 residues. Germline V gene lookup returns CDR1 GTSNPN and CDR2 SVGIG (reference sequence). This CDR3 reads CAWSTSGTPKNSPLHF. The CDR3 region has the DNA TGTGCCTGGAGTACCTCGGGCACGCCAAAGAATTCACCCCTCCACTTT.

The J gene is TRBJ1-2, the V gene TRBV5-1; 8 nucleotides agree with TRBD1. Per the germline V gene, CDR1 is SGHRS and CDR2 is YFSETQ. The V segment lost 4 bases and the J segment 1 base; nucleotides outside the gene matches: 12. The CDR3 extends over 17 amino acids. The CDR3 region is CASSPGQASAVNYGYTF. The CDR3 DNA reads as TGCGCCAGCAGCCCGGGACAGGCGTCAGCAGTTAACTATGGCTACACCTTC. Using reference TRBV5-1 and TRBJ1-2 for the parts outside the CDR3, the full variable domain is KAGVTQTPRYLIKTRGQQVTLSCSPISGHRSVSWYQQTPGQGLQFLFEYFSETQRNKGNFPGRFSGRQFSNSRSEMNVSTLELGDSALYLCASSPGQASAVNYGYTFGSGTRLTVV.

This CDR3 is CSADRGGTNEQYF. CDR3 DNA: TGCAGCGCAGATAGGGGCGGGACAAACGAGCAGTACTTC. The chain carries TRBV29-1 and TRBJ2-7, with D perhaps matching TRBD1 or TRBD2 (6 bases each). The CDR3 is 13 amino acids. V lost 7 bases and J lost 5, with 18 bases in between. Germline assignment: CDR1 SQVTM and CDR2 ANQGSEA.

The table lists this clone with a count of one. The chain carries TRBV10-1 and TRBJ1-5; D might be TRBD1 (5 bases). The CDR3 is 12 residues long. V lost 7 bases to trimming and J lost 6 bases, with 10 bases between them. The V gene's germline CDR1 is WNHNN and CDR2 SYGVQD (reference sequence). Written as DNA, the CDR3 is TGCGCCAGCATGACAGATGTTCAGCCCCAGCATTTT. The encoded protein is CASMTDVQPQHF.

V and J are TRBV2 and TRBJ2-3; D remains unclear. Per the germline V gene, CDR1 is SNHLY and CDR2 is FYNNEI. Trimming removed 3 bases from V and 9 bases from J, with 10 bases in between. CDR3 size: 12 residues. CDR3 residues: CASSDSQATQYF. The DNA for the CDR3 is TGTGCCAGCAGTGATTCCCAGGCCACGCAGTATTTT.

This rearrangement joins TRBV28 to TRBJ2-5, with D perhaps TRBD1 (6 bases). The germline V gene encodes CDR1 MDHEN and CDR2 SYDVKM. The CDR3 is made up of 16 amino acids. V shed 6 bases and J shed 5 bases, with 22 bases lying between them. In DNA form, the CDR3 reads TGTGCCAGCAGCCTGCCCTCGCAGGGGCCGGGGGAGACCCAGTACTTC. Translating it yields CASSLPSQGPGETQYF.

The table lists this clone with a count of one. The chain combines TRBV6-5 with TRBJ1-1; 7 bases align to TRBD1. Germline CDR1 reads MNHEY; CDR2 reads SVGAGI. V shed 4 bases and J 0 bases; nucleotides not matched to a gene: 5. CDR3 length: 15 residues. The CDR3 coding sequence is TGTGCCAGCAGTTGGGAACAGGGGATGAACACTGAAGCTTTCTTT. This translates into CASSWEQGMNTEAFF.

The genes are TRBV21-1 and TRBJ2-2; no DNA check was done on the table's D call, TRBD2. TRBV21-1 is marked as a pseudogene. This CDR3 has 17 amino acids. The CDR3, as DNA: TGTGCCAGCAGCTACCGCCGTCGGGGGGAGAACACCGGGGAGCTGTTTTTT. Protein: CASSYRRRGENTGELFF.

The chain combines TRBV7-8 with TRBJ1-6; 7 positions match TRBD1. CDR1 and CDR2 from the germline V gene are SGHVS and FQNEAQ. J gave up 6 bases and V 1 base, and 9 bases lay outside the gene matches. The CDR3 sequence is 17 residues long. CDR3 residues: CASSLVSGGQVNSPLHF. As DNA, the CDR3 is TGTGCCAGCAGCTTAGTTTCGGGAGGACAGGTTAATTCACCCCTCCACTTT.

This chain joins TRBV9 and TRBJ1-2; D not certain. CDR3 size: 15 residues. Germline V gene data show CDR1 as SGDLS and CDR2 as YYNGEE. The V and J ends lost 3 bases and 7 bases respectively, with 19 bases between them. The CDR3 protein is CASSAPGVFSSGYTF. The CDR3 DNA sequence: TGTGCCAGCAGCGCCCCTGGGGTGTTTTCGTCTGGCTACACCTTC.

This sequence joins TRBV7-8 and TRBJ2-7; TRBD2 aligns across 13 bases. The CDR3 loop spans 18 amino acids. Germline V gene data show CDR1 as SGHVS and CDR2 as FQNEAQ. The V and J ends lost 4 bases and 6 bases, in that order; junction bases with no gene match: 15. The CDR3 spells CASSSTMGLAGIVGEQYF. The CDR3 DNA follows: TGTGCCAGCAGCTCAACGATGGGACTAGCGGGAATAGTGGGCGAGCAGTACTTC.

CDR3 protein: CASSQNNQPQHF. DNA for the CDR3: TGTGCCAGTAGTCAGAACAATCAGCCCCAGCATTTT. V usage is TRBV19 and J usage is TRBJ1-5; no clear D. Trimming took off 5 bases at V and 3 bases at J, with 5 bases between the two ends. CDR3 length: 12 residues. Germline CDR1 and CDR2: LNHDA and SQIVND (reference sequence).

The V call is TRBV10-3, the J call TRBJ1-5; TRBD1 matches at 8 bases. Germline V gene lookup returns CDR1 ENHRY and CDR2 SYGVKD. J gave up 5 bases and V 6 bases, and 6 bases lay outside the gene matches. This CDR3 is 14 amino acids long. CDR3 nucleotide sequence: TGTGCCATCAGACAGGGGGTGGAGGATCAGCCCCAGCATTTT. Residues: CAIRQGVEDQPQHF.

The rearrangement joins TRBV30 to TRBJ1-2; 11 bases map to TRBD1. CDR3 size: 18 residues. The V segment lost 3 bases and the J segment 1 base; nucleotides outside the gene matches: 13. CDR1 and CDR2 from the germline V gene are GTSNPN and SVGIG (reference sequence). CDR3 DNA: TGTGCCTGGAGCGGACCCGGGACAGGGGGACAGGTTAACTATGGCTACACCTTC. This encodes CAWSGPGTGGQVNYGYTF.

The gene calls are TRBV12-5 and TRBJ1-4, with 12 bases identical to TRBD1. Germline V gene lookup returns CDR1 LGHNT and CDR2 FRNRAP. The trim removed 0 bases at V and 0 bases at J, leaving 14 bases unmatched. CDR3 length: 22 residues. CDR3 coding DNA: TGTGCTAGTGGTTTGGTACCCAAGGGACAGGGGGCCTTGGATGCAACTAATGAAAAACTGTTTTTT. Protein product: CASGLVPKGQGALDATNEKLFF.

This clone was observed once. V gene TRBV6-6 combines with J gene TRBJ1-5; D is possibly TRBD1 (6 bases). Germline-derived CDR1 and CDR2 are MNHNY and SVGAGI (reference sequence). The V and J ends lost 1 base and 6 bases respectively, with 13 bases between them. The CDR3 has 15 amino acids. The CDR3 spells CASSYLGGPGQPQHF. The CDR3 nucleotides are TGTGCCAGCAGTTACTTGGGGGGGCCAGGTCAGCCCCAGCATTTT.

V usage is TRBV2 and J usage is TRBJ2-1, with 14 bases matching TRBD2. This CDR3 has 17 residues. The J segment lost 5 bases and the V segment lost 6 bases, leaving 9 bases of the junction unmatched. CDR1 and CDR2 from the germline V gene are SNHLY and FYNNEI. DNA for the CDR3: TGTGCCAGCAGCCGTACCGGGACTAGCGGGAGCCACAATGAGCAGTTCTTC. Its translation: CASSRTGTSGSHNEQFF.

On this clone: The same CDR3 also results from other DNA sequences found in this sample. The J gene is TRBJ2-7, the V gene TRBV6-1; D is unresolved. The V and J ends lost 2 bases and 3 bases respectively, with 2 bases between them. The CDR3 is made up of 11 amino acids. In germline, CDR1 is MNHNS, CDR2 SASEGT. CDR3 sequence: CASSELYEQYF. As DNA, the CDR3 is TGTGCCAGCAGTGAACTCTACGAGCAGTACTTC.

The chain is built from TRBV4-2 and TRBJ2-2; D call uncertain. Germline CDR1 is LGHNA and CDR2 is YNFKEQ. V dropped 0 bases and J dropped 0 bases, with 11 bases sitting between them. The CDR3 contains 17 residues. CDR3 sequence (DNA): TGTGCCAGCAGCCAAGAGAGCCACGGAACGAACACCGGGGAGCTGTTTTTT. Its translation: CASSQESHGTNTGELFF.

The V call is TRBV5-4, the J call TRBJ2-2; tentatively, D is TRBD2 (6 bases). Trimming took off 4 bases at V and 4 bases at J, with 14 bases between the two ends. The CDR3 covers 15 residues. Germline CDR1 SGHNT, CDR2 YYREEE (reference sequence). The DNA for the CDR3 is TGTGCCAGCAGCGACGGGAGTAGTAGCACCGGGGAGCTGTTTTTT. Its protein is CASSDGSSSTGELFF. Full variable domain (rest looked up from reference TRBV5-4 and TRBJ2-2): ETGVTQSPTHLIKTRGQQVTLRCSSQSGHNTVSWYQQALGQGPQFIFQYYREEENGRGNFPPRFSGLQFPNYSSELNVNALELDDSALYLCASSDGSSSTGELFFGEGSRLTVL.

This clone was seen a single time. V is TRBV11-2 and J is TRBJ1-2; D gene ambiguous. Per the germline V gene, CDR1 is SGHAT and CDR2 is FQNNGV. The V end was cut by 2 bases, the J end by 8 bases, with 15 bases between. This CDR3 contains 14 residues. The CDR3 region is CASSLRLTQQGYTF. Written as DNA, the CDR3 is TGTGCCAGCAGCTTAAGGTTAACCCAACAGGGCTACACCTTC.

The J gene is TRBJ1-1, the V gene TRBV5-1, with D unclear. The V and J ends lost 5 bases and 0 bases respectively, with 8 bases between them. CDR1 SGHRS and CDR2 YFSETQ come from the germline V gene. The CDR3 sequence is 13 residues long. The CDR3 region has the DNA TGCGCCAGCAGACCGGGGATGAACACTGAAGCTTTCTTT. Amino acid sequence: CASRPGMNTEAFF.

The rearrangement joins TRBV4-1 to TRBJ1-2, with 7 bases lining up with TRBD1. The CDR3 is 15 residues long. Germline loops: CDR1 MGHRA, CDR2 YSYEKL. J was trimmed by 0 bases and V by 6 bases; bases with no gene match: 7. CDR3 sequence reads: CASSRTQGANYGYTF. Here the CDR3 DNA reads TGCGCCAGCAGTCGGACGCAGGGGGCTAACTATGGCTACACCTTC.

The rearrangement links TRBV6-5 to TRBJ2-5; 12 bases map to TRBD1. Germline V gives CDR1 MNHEY, CDR2 SVGAGI. The length of the CDR3 is 15 residues. V dropped 6 bases and J dropped 5; count of bases not matched to a gene: 7. CDR3 protein: CASSPGQGAGETQYF. The CDR3 DNA reads TGTGCCAGCAGCCCGGGACAGGGGGCAGGGGAGACCCAGTACTTC.

The chain combines TRBV10-1 with TRBJ2-3; no reliable D call. Deletions cut 3 bases from V and 4 bases from J, with 8 bases between. The CDR3 extends over 13 amino acids. Germline V lookup: CDR1 WNHNN, CDR2 SYGVQD (reference sequence). CDR3 protein: CASSEQLSDTQYF. CDR3 coding DNA: TGCGCCAGCAGTGAACAGTTATCAGATACGCAGTATTTT.